This record looks at one TCR beta chain sequence and its context. The table came from immunoSEQ multiplex PCR; TCRdb's copy has only in-frame clones and leaves some out. The data show roughly 400,000 clones, approximately 91% seen once. These data are taken from a study of blood T cell repertoires in COVID-19. The overall study: Italy, Spain and the United States were the sources of the convalescent and acute COVID-19 samples.

The sequence was obtained from a woman aged 18 to 35 who had been exposed to COVID-19. Material for sequencing was PBMCs or T cells enriched from blood (not recorded which).

CDR3 protein: CASRTLQNYYGYTF. The CDR3 DNA sequence: TGTGCCAGCAGAACTTTACAGAATTACTATGGCTACACCTTC. The genes are TRBV28 and TRBJ1-2; D is uncertain. Trimming stripped 6 bases from V and 3 bases from J, with 14 bases between. Germline CDR1 MDHEN, CDR2 SYDVKM. CDR3 size: 14 residues.